This section outlines one TCR beta chain sequence together with its context. Its target is not known. The PCR made use of 60 Vbeta and 13 Jbeta primers. Clones were read by immunoSEQ multiplex PCR, and TCRdb kept only the in-frame ones, dropping some. The sample includes around 150,000 clones, around four fifths of them seen just once. These data originate in a study of cytomegalovirus exposure and HLA in healthy donors. Study-wide points: A later analysis associated 15,000 or so TCR beta sequences with HLA alleles at a 0.05 false discovery rate.

The CDR3 is 13 amino acids. V was trimmed by 3 bases and J by 3 bases, leaving 8 bases between them. The germline V gene encodes CDR1 LNHDA and CDR2 SQIVND (reference sequence). This chain uses TRBV19 with TRBJ1-1, with no clear D. This TCR was sampled from a boy between 2 and 10 years old in good health and CMV-seronegative. Sequenced input: PBMCs. As DNA, the CDR3 is TGTGCCAGTAGTATCGACACCTACACTGAAGCTTTCTTT. Residues: CASSIDTYTEAFF.